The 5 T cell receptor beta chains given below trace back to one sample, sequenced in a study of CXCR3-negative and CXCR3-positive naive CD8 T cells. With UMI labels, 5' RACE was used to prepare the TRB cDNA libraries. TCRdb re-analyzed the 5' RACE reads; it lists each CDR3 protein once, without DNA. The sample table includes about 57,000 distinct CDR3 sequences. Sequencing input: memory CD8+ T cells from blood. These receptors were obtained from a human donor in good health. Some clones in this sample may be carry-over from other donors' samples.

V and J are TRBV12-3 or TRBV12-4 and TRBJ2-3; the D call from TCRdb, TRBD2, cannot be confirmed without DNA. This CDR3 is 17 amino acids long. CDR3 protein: CASTRGGLAGGRDTQYF.

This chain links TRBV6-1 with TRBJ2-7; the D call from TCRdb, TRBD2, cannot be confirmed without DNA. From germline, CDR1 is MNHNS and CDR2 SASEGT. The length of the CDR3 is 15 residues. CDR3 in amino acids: CASSEEAGGPYEQYF.

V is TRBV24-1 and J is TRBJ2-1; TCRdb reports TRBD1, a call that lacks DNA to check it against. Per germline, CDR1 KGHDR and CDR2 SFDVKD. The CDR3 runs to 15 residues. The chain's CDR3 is CATSGDGAAYNEQFF.

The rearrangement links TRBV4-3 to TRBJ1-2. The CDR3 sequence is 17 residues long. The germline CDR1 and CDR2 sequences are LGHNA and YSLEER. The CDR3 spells CASSQDRIEGNGYGYTF.

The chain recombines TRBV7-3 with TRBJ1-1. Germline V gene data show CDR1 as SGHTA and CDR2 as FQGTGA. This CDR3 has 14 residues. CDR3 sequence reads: CASSLNLGDSEAFF.